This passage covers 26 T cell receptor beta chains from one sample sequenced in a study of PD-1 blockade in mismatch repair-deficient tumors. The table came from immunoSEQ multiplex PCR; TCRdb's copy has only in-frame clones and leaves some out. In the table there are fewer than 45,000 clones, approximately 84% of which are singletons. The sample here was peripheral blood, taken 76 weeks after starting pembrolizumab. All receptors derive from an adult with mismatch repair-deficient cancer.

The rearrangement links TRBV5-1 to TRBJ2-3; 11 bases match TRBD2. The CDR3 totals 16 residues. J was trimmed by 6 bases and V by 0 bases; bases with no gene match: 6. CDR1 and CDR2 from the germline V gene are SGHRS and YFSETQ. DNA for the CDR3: TGCGCCAGCAGCTTGGAGCCGACTAGCGGGATTGATACGCAGTATTTT. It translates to CASSLEPTSGIDTQYF.

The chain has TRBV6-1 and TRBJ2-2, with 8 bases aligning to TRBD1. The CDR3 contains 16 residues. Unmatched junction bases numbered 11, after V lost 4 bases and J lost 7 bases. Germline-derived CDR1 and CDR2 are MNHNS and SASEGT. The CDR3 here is CASSVRARGRVGELFF. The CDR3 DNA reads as TGTGCCAGCAGTGTGAGGGCCAGGGGGCGAGTCGGGGAGCTGTTTTTT.

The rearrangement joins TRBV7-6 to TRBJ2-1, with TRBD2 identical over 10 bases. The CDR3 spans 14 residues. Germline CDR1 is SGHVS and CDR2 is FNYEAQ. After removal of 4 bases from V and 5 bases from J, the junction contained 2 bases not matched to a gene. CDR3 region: CASSSSGGDNEQFF. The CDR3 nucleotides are TGTGCCAGCAGCTCTAGCGGGGGCGACAATGAGCAGTTCTTC. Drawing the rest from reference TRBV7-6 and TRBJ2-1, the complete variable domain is GAGVSQSPRYKVTKRGQDVALRCDPISGHVSLYWYRQALGQGPEFLTYFNYEAQQDKSGLPNDRFSAERPEGSISTLTIQRTEQRDSAMYRCASSSSGGDNEQFFGPGTRLTVL.

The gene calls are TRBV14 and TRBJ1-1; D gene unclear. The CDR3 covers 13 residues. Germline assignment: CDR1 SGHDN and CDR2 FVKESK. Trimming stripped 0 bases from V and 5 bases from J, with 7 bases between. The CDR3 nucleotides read TGTGCCAGCAGCCAAGATCAGATGACTGAAGCTTTCTTT. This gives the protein CASSQDQMTEAFF.

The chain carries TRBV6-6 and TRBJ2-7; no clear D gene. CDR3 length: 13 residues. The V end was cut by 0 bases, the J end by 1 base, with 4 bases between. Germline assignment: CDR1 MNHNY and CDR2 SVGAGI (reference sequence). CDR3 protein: CASSYSGSYEQYF. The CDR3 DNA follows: TGTGCCAGCAGTTACTCAGGATCCTACGAGCAGTACTTC.

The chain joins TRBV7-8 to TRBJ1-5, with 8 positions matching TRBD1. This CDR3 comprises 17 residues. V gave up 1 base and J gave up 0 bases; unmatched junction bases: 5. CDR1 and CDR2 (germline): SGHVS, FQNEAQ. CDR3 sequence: CASSLGGTGNSNQPQHF. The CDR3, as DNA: TGTGCCAGCAGCTTAGGGGGGACAGGCAATAGCAATCAGCCCCAGCATTTT.

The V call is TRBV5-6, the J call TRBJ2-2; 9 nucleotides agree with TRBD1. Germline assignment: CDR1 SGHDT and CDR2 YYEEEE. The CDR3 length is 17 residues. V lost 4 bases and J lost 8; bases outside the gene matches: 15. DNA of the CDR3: TGTGCCAGCAGCCGACGTCGGACAGGGGAAGTTATAGGGGAGCTGTTTTTT. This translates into CASSRRRTGEVIGELFF.

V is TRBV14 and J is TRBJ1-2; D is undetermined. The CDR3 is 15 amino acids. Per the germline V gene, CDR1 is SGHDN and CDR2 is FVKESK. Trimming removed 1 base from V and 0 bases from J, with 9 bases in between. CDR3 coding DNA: TGTGCCAGCAGCCAAGCGGAGGGAACTAACTATGGCTACACCTTC. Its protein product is CASSQAEGTNYGYTF.

The CDR3, as DNA: TGCAGCGTTGACACCGGGACAGGGGGCACTTACGAGCAGTACTTC. It specifies CSVDTGTGGTYEQYF. The chain recombines TRBV29-1 with TRBJ2-7; 12 nucleotides match TRBD1. Unmatched junction bases numbered 7, after V lost 3 bases and J lost 4 bases. The CDR3 sequence is 15 residues long. The V gene's germline CDR1 is SQVTM and CDR2 ANQGSEA.

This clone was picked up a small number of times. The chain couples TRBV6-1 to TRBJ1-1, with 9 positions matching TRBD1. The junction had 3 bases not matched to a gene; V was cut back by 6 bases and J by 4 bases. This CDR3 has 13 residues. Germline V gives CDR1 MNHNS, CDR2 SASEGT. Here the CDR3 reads CASRTGGGTEAFF. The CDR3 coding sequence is TGTGCCAGCAGAACAGGGGGCGGCACTGAAGCTTTCTTT.

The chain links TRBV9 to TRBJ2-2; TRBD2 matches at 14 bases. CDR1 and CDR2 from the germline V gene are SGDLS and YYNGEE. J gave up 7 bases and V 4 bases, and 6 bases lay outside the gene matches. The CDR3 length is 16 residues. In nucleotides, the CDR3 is TGTGCCAGCAGCTCTAGACTAGCGGGAGGGGTCGGGGAGCTGTTTTTT. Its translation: CASSSRLAGGVGELFF.

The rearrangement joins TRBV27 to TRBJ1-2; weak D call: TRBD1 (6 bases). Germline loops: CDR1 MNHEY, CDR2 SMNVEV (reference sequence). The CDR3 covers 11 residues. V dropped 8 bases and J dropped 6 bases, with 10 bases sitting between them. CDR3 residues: CASGGGHGYTF. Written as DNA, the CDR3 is TGTGCCAGCGGCGGGGGGCATGGCTACACCTTC.

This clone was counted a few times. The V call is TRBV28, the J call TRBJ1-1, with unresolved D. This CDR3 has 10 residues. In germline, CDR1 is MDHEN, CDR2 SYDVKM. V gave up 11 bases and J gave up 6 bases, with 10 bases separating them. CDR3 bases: TGTGCCTCCCAAAGCTCTGAAGCTTTCTTT. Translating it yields CASQSSEAFF.

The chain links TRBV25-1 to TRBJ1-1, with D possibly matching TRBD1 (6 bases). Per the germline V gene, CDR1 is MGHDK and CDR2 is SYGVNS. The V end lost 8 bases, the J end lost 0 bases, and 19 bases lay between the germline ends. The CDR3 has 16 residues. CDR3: CASEAGGPLMNTEAFF. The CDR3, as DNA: TGTGCCAGCGAAGCGGGGGGCCCACTGATGAACACTGAAGCTTTCTTT. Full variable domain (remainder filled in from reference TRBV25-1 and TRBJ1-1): EADIYQTPRYLVIGTGKKITLECSQTMGHDKMYWYQQDPGMELHLIHYSYGVNSTEKGDLSSESTVSRIRTEHFPLTLESARPSHTSQYLCASEAGGPLMNTEAFFGQGTRLTVV.

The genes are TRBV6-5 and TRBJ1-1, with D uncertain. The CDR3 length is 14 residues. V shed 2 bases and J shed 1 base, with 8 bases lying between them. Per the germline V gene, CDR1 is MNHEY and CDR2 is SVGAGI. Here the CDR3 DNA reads TGTGCCAGCAGTTACGACCGGAAGAACACTGAAGCTTTCTTT. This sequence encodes CASSYDRKNTEAFF.

The CDR3 sequence: CASSMGREQPQHF. For the CDR3, the DNA is TGTGCCAGTAGTATGGGGAGGGAGCAGCCCCAGCATTTT. The chain links TRBV19 to TRBJ1-5, with unresolved D. Trimming stripped 3 bases from V and 7 bases from J, with 10 bases between. The CDR3 extends over 13 amino acids. CDR1 and CDR2 from the germline V gene are LNHDA and SQIVND (reference sequence).

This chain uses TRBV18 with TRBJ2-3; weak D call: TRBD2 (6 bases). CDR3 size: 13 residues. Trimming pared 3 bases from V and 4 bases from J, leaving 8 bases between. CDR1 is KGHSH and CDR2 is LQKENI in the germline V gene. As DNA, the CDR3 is TGTGCCAGCTCACCGCCGGGGGCAGATACGCAGTATTTT. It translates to CASSPPGADTQYF.

The CDR3 sequence is CASSYGEGRYGYTF. Written as DNA, the CDR3 is TGTGCCAGCAGTTACGGGGAGGGAAGGTATGGCTACACCTTC. The chain uses TRBV6-5 and TRBJ1-2, with D uncertain. The V gene lost 2 bases and the J gene lost 5 bases, with 12 bases spanning the gap. This CDR3 has 14 residues. From germline, CDR1 is MNHEY and CDR2 SVGAGI.

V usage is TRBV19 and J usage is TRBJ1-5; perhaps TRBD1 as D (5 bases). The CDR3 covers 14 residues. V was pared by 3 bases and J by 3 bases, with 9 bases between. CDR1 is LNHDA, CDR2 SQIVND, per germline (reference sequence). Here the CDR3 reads CASSMGQYNQPQHF. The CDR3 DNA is TGTGCCAGTAGTATGGGGCAGTACAATCAGCCCCAGCATTTT.

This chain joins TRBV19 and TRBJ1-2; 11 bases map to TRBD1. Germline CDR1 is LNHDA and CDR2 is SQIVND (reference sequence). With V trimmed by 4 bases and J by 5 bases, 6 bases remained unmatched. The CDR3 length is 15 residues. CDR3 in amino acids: CASSTGQGARYGYTF. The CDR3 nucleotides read TGTGCCAGTAGTACCGGACAGGGGGCGAGGTATGGCTACACCTTC.

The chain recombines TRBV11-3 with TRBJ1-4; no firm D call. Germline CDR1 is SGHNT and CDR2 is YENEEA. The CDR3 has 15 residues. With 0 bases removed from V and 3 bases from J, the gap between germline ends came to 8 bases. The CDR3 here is CASSLERAANEKLFF. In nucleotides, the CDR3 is TGTGCCAGCAGCTTAGAGAGGGCGGCTAATGAAAAACTGTTTTTT.

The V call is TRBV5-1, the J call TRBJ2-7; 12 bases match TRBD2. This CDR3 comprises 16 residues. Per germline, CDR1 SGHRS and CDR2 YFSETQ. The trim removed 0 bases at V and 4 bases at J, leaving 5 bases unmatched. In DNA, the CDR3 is TGCGCCAGCAGCTTGGGCGCCGGGACTAGCGGGTACGAGCAGTACTTC. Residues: CASSLGAGTSGYEQYF.

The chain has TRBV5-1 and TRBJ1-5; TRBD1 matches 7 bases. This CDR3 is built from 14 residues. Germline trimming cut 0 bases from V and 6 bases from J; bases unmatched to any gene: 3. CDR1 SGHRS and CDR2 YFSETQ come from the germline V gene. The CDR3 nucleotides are TGCGCCAGCAGCTTGGGACAGGGCGGTCAGCCCCAGCATTTT. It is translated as CASSLGQGGQPQHF.

In DNA form, the CDR3 reads TGTGCCAGCAGGGCCCCCGGGACTAGCGGATCCAATGAGCAGTTCTTC. The encoded protein is CASRAPGTSGSNEQFF. The chain couples TRBV7-3 to TRBJ2-1, with TRBD2 identical over 11 bases. In germline, CDR1 is SGHTA, CDR2 FQGTGA. Trimming took 6 bases from V and 6 from J; bases not matched to a gene: 10. This CDR3 contains 16 residues. Using reference TRBV7-3 and TRBJ2-1 for the parts outside the CDR3, the full variable domain is GAGVSQTPSNKVTEKGKYVELRCDPISGHTALYWYRQSLGQGPEFLIYFQGTGAADDSGLPNDRFFAVRPEGSVSTLKIQRTERGDSAVYLCASRAPGTSGSNEQFFGPGTRLTVL.

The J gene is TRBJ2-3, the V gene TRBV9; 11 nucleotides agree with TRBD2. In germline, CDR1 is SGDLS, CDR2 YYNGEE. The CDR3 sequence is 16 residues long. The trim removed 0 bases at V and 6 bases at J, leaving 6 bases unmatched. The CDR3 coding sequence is TGTGCCAGCAGCGTAGAGGTAGCGGGAGGGCGCGATACGCAGTATTTT. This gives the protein CASSVEVAGGRDTQYF.

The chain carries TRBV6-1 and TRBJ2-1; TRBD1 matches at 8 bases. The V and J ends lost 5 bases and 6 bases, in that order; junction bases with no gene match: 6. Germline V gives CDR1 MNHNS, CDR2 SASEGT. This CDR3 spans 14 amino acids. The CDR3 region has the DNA TGTGCCAGCAGTAAGGACAGGGCCTCCAATGAGCAGTTCTTC. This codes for CASSKDRASNEQFF.